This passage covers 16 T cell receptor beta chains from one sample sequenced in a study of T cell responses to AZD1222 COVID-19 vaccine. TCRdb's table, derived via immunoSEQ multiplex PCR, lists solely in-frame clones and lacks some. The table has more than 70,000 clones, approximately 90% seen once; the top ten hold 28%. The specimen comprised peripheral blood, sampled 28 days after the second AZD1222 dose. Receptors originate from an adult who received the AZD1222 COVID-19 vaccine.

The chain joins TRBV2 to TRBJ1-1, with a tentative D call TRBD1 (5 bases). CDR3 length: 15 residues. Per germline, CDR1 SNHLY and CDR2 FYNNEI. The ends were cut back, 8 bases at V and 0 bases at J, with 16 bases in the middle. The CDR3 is CASSPTGDMNTEAFF. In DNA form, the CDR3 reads TGTGCCAGCTCACCTACAGGAGACATGAACACTGAAGCTTTCTTT.

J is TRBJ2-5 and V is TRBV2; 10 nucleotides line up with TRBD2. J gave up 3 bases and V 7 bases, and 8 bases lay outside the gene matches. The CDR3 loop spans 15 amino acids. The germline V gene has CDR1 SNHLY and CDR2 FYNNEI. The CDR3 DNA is TGTGCCAGCACCGGAACTAGCGGGATAAAAGAGACCCAGTACTTC. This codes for CASTGTSGIKETQYF.

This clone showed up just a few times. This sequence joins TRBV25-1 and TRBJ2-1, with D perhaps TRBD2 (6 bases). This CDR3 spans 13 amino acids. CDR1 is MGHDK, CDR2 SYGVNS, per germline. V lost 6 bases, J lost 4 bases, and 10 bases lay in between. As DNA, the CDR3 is TGTGCCAGCAGCGGGGACTTTTACAATGAGCAGTTCTTC. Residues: CASSGDFYNEQFF. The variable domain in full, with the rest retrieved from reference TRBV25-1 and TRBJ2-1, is EADIYQTPRYLVIGTGKKITLECSQTMGHDKMYWYQQDPGMELHLIHYSYGVNSTEKGDLSSESTVSRIRTEHFPLTLESARPSHTSQYLCASSGDFYNEQFFGPGTRLTVL.

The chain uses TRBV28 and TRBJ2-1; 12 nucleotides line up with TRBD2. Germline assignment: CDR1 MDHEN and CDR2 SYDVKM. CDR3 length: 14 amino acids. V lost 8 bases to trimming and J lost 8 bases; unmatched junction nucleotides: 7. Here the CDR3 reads CASVLAGGGDEQFF. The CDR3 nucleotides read TGTGCCAGCGTACTAGCGGGAGGTGGCGATGAGCAGTTCTTC. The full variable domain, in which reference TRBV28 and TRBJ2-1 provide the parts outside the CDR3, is DVKVTQSSRYLVKRTGEKVFLECVQDMDHENMFWYRQDPGLGLRLIYFSYDVKMKEKGDIPEGYSVSREKKERFSLILESASTNQTSMYLCASVLAGGGDEQFFGPGTRLTVL.

The CDR3 reads CASSLTRFFDEQYF. DNA of the CDR3: TGTGCCAGCAGCTTAACACGGTTTTTCGACGAGCAGTACTTC. The chain employs TRBV7-8 and TRBJ2-7, with D unclear. Trimming removed 2 bases from V and 5 bases from J, with 13 bases in between. Per the germline V gene, CDR1 is SGHVS and CDR2 is FQNEAQ. CDR3 size: 14 residues.

CDR3 in DNA: TGTGCCTGGTCACAGGGTTGGGGCGCTTACACCGGGGAGCTGTTTTTT. It yields the protein CAWSQGWGAYTGELFF. The chain employs TRBV30 and TRBJ2-2; a possible D gene is TRBD1 (6 bases). With 5 bases removed from V and 3 bases from J, the gap between germline ends came to 19 bases. The CDR3 has 16 residues. CDR1 and CDR2 (germline): GTSNPN, SVGIG (reference sequence).

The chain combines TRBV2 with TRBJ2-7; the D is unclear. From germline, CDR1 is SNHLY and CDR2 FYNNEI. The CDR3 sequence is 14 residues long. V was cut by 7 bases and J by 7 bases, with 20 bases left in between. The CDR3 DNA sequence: TGTGCCAGCAACGCCCGGTACCCTGGGCTTGAGCAGTACTTC. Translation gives CASNARYPGLEQYF.

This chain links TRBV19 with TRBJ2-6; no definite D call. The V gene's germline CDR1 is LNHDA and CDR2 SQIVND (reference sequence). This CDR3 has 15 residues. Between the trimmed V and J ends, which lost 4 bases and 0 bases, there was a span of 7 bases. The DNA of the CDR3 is TGTGCCAGTAGTACTACATACTCTGGGGCCAACGTCCTGACTTTC. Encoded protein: CASSTTYSGANVLTF.

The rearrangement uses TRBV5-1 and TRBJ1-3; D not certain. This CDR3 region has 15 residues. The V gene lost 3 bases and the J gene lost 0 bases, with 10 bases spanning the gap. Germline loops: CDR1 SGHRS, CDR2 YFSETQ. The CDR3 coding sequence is TGCGCCAGCAGCTCGACTCCCAGCTCTGGAAACACCATATATTTT. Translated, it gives CASSSTPSSGNTIYF. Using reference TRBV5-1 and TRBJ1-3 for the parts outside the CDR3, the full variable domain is KAGVTQTPRYLIKTRGQQVTLSCSPISGHRSVSWYQQTPGQGLQFLFEYFSETQRNKGNFPGRFSGRQFSNSRSEMNVSTLELGDSALYLCASSSTPSSGNTIYFGEGSWLTVV.

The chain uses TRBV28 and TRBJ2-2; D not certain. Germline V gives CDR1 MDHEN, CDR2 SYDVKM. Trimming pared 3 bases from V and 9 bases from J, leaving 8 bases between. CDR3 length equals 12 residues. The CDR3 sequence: CASSLGFRELFF. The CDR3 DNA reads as TGTGCCAGCAGTTTGGGTTTTAGGGAGCTGTTTTTT.

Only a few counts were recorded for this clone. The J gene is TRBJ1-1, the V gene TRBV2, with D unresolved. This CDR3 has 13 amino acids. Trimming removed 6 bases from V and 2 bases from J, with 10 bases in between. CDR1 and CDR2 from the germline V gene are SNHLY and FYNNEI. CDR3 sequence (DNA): TGTGCCAGCAGGAGCACAGTAAACACTGAAGCTTTCTTT. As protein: CASRSTVNTEAFF.

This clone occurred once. CDR3 nucleotides: TGTGCCAGCAGCTCCCTCCAGAGGGGTAGCGGGAGGGTTTACGAGCAGTACTTC. Translated, it gives CASSSLQRGSGRVYEQYF. This chain links TRBV11-2 with TRBJ2-7; 11 bases are shared with TRBD2. The CDR3 totals 18 residues. Germline-derived CDR1 and CDR2 are SGHAT and FQNNGV. J was trimmed by 4 bases and V by 4 bases; bases with no gene match: 15. Combining the CDR3 with reference TRBV11-2 and TRBJ2-7 gives the whole variable domain EAGVAQSPRYKIIEKRQSVAFWCNPISGHATLYWYQQILGQGPKLLIQFQNNGVVDDSQLPKDRFSAERLKGVDSTLKIQPAKLEDSAVYLCASSSLQRGSGRVYEQYFGPGTRLTVT.

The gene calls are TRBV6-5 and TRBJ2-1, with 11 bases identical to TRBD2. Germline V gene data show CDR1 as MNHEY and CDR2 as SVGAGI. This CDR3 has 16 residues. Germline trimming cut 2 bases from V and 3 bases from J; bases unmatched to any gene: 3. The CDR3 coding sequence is TGTGCCAGCAGTTACCGTGGGACTAGCGGCTACAATGAGCAGTTCTTC. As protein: CASSYRGTSGYNEQFF.

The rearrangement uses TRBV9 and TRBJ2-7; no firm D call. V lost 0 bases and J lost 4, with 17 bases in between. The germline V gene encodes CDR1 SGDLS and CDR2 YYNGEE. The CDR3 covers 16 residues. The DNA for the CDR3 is TGTGCCAGCAGCGTAGGTGACCTTAGGAGAAGGTACGAGCAGTACTTC. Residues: CASSVGDLRRRYEQYF.

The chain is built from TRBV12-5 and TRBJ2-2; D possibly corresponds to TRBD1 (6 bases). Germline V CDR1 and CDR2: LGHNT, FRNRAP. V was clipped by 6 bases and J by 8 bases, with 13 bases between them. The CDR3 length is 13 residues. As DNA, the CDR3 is TGTGCTAGTGGGGGACAATCCTCGGGGGAGCTGTTTTTT. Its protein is CASGGQSSGELFF. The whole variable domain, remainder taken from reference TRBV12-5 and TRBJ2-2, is DARVTQTPRHKVTEMGQEVTMRCQPILGHNTVFWYRQTMMQGLELLAYFRNRAPLDDSGMPKDRFSAEMPDATLATLKIQPSEPRDSAVYFCASGGQSSGELFFGEGSRLTVL.

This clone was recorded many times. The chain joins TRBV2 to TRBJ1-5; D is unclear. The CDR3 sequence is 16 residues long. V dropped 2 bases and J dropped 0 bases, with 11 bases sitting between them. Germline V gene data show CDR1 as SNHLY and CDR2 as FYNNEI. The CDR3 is CASSERNGNSNQPQHF. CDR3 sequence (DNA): TGTGCCAGCAGTGAAAGGAACGGCAATAGCAATCAGCCCCAGCATTTT.